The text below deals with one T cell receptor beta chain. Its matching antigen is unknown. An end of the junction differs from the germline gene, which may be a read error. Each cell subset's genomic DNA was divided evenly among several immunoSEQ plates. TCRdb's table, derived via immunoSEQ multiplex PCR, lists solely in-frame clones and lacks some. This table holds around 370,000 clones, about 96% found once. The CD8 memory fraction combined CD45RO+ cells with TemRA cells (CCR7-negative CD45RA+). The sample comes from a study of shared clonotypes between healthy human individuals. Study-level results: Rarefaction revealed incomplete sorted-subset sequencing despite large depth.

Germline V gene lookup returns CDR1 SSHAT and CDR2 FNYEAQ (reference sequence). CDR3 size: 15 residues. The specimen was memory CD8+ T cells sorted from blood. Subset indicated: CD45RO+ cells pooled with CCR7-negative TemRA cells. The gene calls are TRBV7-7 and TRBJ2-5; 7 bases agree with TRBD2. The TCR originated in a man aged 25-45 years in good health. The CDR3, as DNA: TGTGCTAGCAGCTTAGCAGGAATGGGGGGGGAGACCCAGTACTTC. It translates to CASSLAGMGGETQYF.